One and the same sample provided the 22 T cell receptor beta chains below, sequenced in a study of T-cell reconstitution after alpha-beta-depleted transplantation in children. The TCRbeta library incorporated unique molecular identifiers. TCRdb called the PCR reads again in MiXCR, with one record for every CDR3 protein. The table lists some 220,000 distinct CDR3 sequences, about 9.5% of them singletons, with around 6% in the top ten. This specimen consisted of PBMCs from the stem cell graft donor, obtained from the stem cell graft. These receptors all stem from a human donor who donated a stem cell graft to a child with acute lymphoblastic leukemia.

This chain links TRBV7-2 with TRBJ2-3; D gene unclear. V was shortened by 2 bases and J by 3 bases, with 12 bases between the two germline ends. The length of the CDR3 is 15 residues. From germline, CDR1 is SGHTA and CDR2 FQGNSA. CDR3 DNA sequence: TGTGCCAGCAGCTTATGGGCCCTGAGGACAGATACGCAGTATTTT. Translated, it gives CASSLWALRTDTQYF.

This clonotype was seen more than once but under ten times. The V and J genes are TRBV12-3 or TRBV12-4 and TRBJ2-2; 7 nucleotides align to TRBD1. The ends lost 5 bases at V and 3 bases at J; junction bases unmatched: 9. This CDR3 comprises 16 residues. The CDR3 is CASSAQGGSYTGELFF. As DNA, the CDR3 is TGTGCCAGCAGTGCCCAAGGGGGCTCCTACACCGGGGAGCTGTTTTTT.

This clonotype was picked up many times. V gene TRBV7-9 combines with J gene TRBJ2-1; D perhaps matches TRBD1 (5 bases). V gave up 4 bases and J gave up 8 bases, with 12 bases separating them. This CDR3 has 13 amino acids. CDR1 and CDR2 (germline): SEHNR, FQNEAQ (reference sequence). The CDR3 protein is CASSWGSHDEQFF. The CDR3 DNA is TGTGCCAGCAGCTGGGGCAGTCACGATGAGCAGTTCTTC.

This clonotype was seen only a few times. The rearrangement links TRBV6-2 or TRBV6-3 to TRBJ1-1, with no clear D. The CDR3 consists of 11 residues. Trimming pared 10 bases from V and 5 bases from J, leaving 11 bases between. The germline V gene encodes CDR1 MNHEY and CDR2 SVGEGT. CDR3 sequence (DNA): TGTGCCACCTCTCTGGGAACTGAAGCTTTCTTT. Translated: CATSLGTEAFF.

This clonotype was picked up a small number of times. CDR3 sequence (DNA): TGTGCCAGCACCAAGGACGACTCCTACGAGCAGTACTTC. This encodes CASTKDDSYEQYF. The chain uses TRBV12-3 or TRBV12-4 and TRBJ2-7; D unresolved. This CDR3 has 13 residues. Trimming shortened V by 7 bases and J by 0 bases, and 10 bases separated the two germline ends.

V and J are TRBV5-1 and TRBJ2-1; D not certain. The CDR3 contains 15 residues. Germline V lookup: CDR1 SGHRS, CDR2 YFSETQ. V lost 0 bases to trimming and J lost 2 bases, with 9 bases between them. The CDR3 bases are TGCGCCAGCAGCTTGGAGGGCCTAGCCTACAATGAGCAGTTCTTC. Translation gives CASSLEGLAYNEQFF.

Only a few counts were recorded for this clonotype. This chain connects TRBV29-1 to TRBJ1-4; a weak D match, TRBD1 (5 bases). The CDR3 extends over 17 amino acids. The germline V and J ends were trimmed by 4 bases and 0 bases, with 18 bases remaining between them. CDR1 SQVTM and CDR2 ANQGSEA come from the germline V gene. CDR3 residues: CSVGGAAGGATNEKLFF. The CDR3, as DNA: TGCAGCGTTGGAGGGGCCGCGGGGGGGGCAACTAATGAAAAACTGTTTTTT.

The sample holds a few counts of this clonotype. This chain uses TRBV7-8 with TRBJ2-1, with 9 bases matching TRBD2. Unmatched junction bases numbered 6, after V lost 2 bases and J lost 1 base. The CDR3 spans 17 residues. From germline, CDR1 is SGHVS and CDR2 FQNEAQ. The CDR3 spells CASSLLTSGPSYNEQFF. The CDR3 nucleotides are TGTGCCAGCAGCTTATTGACTAGCGGACCTTCCTACAATGAGCAGTTCTTC. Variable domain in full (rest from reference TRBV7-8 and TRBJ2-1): GAGVSQSPRYKVAKRGQDVALRCDPISGHVSLFWYQQALGQGPEFLTYFQNEAQLDKSGLPSDRFFAERPEGSVSTLKIQRTQQEDSAVYLCASSLLTSGPSYNEQFFGPGTRLTVL.

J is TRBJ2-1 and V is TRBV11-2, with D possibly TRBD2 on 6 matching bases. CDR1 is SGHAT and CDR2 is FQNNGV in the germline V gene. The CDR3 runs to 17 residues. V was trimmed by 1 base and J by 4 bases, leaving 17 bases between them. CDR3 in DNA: TGTGCCAGCAGCTTAGTAGGTAGCGGCTACCCTTACAATGAGCAGTTCTTC. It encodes CASSLVGSGYPYNEQFF.

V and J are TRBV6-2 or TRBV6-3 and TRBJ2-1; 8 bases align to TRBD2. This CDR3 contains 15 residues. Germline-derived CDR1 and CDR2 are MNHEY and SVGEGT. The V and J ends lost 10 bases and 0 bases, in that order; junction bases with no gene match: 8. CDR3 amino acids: CATHTGTSSYNEQFF. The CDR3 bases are TGTGCCACTCACACCGGGACTAGCTCCTACAATGAGCAGTTCTTC.

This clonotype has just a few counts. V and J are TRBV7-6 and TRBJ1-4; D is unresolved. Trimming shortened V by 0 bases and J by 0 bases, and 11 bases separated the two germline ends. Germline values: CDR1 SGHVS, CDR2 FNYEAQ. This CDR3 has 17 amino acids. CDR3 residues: CASSLALPLSTNEKLFF. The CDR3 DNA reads TGTGCCAGCAGCTTAGCGCTGCCGCTCTCAACTAATGAAAAACTGTTTTTT.

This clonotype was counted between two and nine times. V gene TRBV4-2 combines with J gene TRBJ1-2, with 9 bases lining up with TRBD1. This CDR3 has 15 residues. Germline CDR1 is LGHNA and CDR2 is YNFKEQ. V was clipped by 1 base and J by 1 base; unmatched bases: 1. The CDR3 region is CASSQGQGDNYGYTF. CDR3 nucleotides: TGTGCCAGCAGCCAAGGACAGGGGGATAACTATGGCTACACCTTC.

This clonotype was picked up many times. The CDR3 region is CASSPDRVYNEQFF. As DNA, the CDR3 is TGTGCCAGCTCCCCGGACAGGGTCTACAATGAGCAGTTCTTC. The V and J genes are TRBV18 and TRBJ2-1; the match to TRBD1 covers 8 bases. V was pared by 6 bases and J by 3 bases, with 4 bases of the junction left unmatched. Germline values: CDR1 KGHSH, CDR2 LQKENI. This CDR3 has 14 residues.

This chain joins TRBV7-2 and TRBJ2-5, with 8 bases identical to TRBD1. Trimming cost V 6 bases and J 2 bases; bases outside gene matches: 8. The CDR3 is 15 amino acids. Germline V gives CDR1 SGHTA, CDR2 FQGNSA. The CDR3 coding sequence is TGTGCCAGCAGGATCAGGGGGCAGGTACAAGAGACCCAGTACTTC. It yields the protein CASRIRGQVQETQYF.

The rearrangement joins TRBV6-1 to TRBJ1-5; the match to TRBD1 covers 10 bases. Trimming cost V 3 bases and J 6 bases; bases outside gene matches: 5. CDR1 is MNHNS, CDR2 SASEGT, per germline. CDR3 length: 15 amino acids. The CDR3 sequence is CASSDMTGGLQPQHF. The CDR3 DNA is TGTGCCAGCAGTGACATGACAGGGGGCCTTCAGCCCCAGCATTTT.

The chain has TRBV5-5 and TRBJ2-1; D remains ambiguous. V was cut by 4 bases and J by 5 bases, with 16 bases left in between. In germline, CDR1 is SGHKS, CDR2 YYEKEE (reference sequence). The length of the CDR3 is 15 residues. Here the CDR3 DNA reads TGTGCCAGCAGCCCGACCCCTAGATGGGACAATGAGCAGTTCTTC. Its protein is CASSPTPRWDNEQFF.

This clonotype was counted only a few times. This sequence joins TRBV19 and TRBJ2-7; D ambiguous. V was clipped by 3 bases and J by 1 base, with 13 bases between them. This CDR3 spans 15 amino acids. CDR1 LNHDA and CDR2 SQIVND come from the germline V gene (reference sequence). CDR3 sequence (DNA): TGTGCCAGTAGTATTGCTCCTGGCGGATCCTACGAGCAGTACTTC. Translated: CASSIAPGGSYEQYF.

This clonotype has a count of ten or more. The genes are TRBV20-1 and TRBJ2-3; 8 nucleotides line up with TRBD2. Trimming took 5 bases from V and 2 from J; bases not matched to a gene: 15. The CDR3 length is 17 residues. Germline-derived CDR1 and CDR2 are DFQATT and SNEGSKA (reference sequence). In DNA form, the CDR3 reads TGCAGTGCTCAAAATCTCGGGTTAGCGGGGTACACAGATACGCAGTATTTT. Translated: CSAQNLGLAGYTDTQYF.

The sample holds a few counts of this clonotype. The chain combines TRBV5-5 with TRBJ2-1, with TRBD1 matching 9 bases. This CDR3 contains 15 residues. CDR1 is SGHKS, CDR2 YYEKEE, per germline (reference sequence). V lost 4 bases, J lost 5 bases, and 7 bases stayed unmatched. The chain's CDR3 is CASSTGTGSHNEQFF. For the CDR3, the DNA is TGTGCCAGCAGCACTGGGACAGGGAGCCACAATGAGCAGTTCTTC.

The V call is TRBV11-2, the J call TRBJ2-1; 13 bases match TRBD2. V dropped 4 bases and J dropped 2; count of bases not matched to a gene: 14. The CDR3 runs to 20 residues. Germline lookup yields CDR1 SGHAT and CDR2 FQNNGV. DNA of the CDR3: TGTGCCAGCAGCTCCCCCAGGGGGGAACTAGCGGGGGGGCCCTACAATGAGCAGTTCTTC. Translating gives CASSSPRGELAGGPYNEQFF.

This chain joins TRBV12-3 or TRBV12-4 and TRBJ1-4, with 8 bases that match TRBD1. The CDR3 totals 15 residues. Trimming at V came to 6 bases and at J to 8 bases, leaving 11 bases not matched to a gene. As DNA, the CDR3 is TGTGCCAGCAGAGGGGGACAGGAAATCTCGGAAAAACTGTTTTTT. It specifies CASRGGQEISEKLFF.

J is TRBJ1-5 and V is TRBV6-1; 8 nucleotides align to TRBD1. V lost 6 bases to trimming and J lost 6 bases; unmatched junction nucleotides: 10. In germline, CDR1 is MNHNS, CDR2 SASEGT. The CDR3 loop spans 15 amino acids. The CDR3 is CASRSRGLGSQPQHF. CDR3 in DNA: TGTGCCAGCAGAAGCAGGGGGCTCGGGAGTCAGCCCCAGCATTTT.